This passage covers 29 T cell receptor beta chains from one sample sequenced in a study of shared clonotypes between healthy human individuals. TCRdb keeps only in-frame clones here, not all; method: immunoSEQ multiplex PCR. The sample lists around 2.5 million clones, over 85% occurring once. Sequencing was done on a sample of naive CD4+ T cells from PBMCs. Noted subset: CD45RA+ positively selected. Every receptor here comes from a man between 18 and 35 years old in good health. Some clones in this sample may be carry-over from other donors' samples.

The chain combines TRBV6-5 with TRBJ1-2, with a weak D call TRBD1 (5 bases). V lost 11 bases and J lost 7, with 20 bases in between. Germline CDR1 reads MNHEY; CDR2 reads SVGAGI. CDR3 length: 13 residues. In nucleotides, the CDR3 is TGTGCCTCGACAAGGGGATTAGAAGCTGGCTACACCTTC. Translating gives CASTRGLEAGYTF.

The V gene is TRBV29-1, the J gene TRBJ2-7, with D possibly matching TRBD1 (5 bases). Germline-derived CDR1 and CDR2 are SQVTM and ANQGSEA. CDR3 length: 11 amino acids. Trimming took off 3 bases at V and 5 bases at J, with 8 bases between the two ends. CDR3 in DNA: TGCAGCGTTGATCAGGGCCACGAGCAGTACTTC. This gives the protein CSVDQGHEQYF.

This rearrangement joins TRBV7-9 to TRBJ2-1; the match to TRBD2 covers 8 bases. Per the germline V gene, CDR1 is SEHNR and CDR2 is FQNEAQ (reference sequence). V shed 7 bases, J shed 2 bases, and the junction held 16 bases outside the gene matches. The CDR3 is 18 residues long. The CDR3 region has the DNA TGTGCCAGCACCCCCCGACCCGCTAGCGGGCCTCCCTACAATGAGCAGTTCTTC. Protein product: CASTPRPASGPPYNEQFF.

Worth noting for this clone: Other DNA sequences in this specimen translate into the identical CDR3. The chain joins TRBV5-6 to TRBJ1-2; the D gene is possibly TRBD1 (6 bases). The CDR3 has 13 residues. Germline CDR1 is SGHDT and CDR2 is YYEEEE. Trimming cost V 0 bases and J 6 bases, with 9 bases left between them. As DNA, the CDR3 is TGTGCCAGCAGCTTGGTGGGGGCGGATGGCTACACCTTC. Translating gives CASSLVGADGYTF.

The chain carries TRBV28 and TRBJ2-7; the D gene is possibly TRBD2 (6 bases). CDR1 MDHEN and CDR2 SYDVKM come from the germline V gene. This CDR3 has 15 residues. Trimming shortened V by 3 bases and J by 1 base, and 13 bases separated the two germline ends. The CDR3 sequence: CASSFWAGPSYEQYF. The CDR3 nucleotides read TGTGCCAGCAGTTTCTGGGCGGGACCTTCCTACGAGCAGTACTTC. The full variable domain, its missing parts supplied by reference TRBV28 and TRBJ2-7, is DVKVTQSSRYLVKRTGEKVFLECVQDMDHENMFWYRQDPGLGLRLIYFSYDVKMKEKGDIPEGYSVSREKKERFSLILESASTNQTSMYLCASSFWAGPSYEQYFGPGTRLTVT.

The chain couples TRBV19 to TRBJ1-2; D uncertain. The germline gives CDR1 LNHDA, CDR2 SQIVND (reference sequence). The CDR3 has 15 residues. V was shortened by 1 base and J by 3 bases, with 12 bases between the two germline ends. The CDR3 coding sequence is TGTGCCAGTAGTATAGGCCCAGGATTCTACTATGGCTACACCTTC. This sequence encodes CASSIGPGFYYGYTF.

As for this clone: This CDR3 is also generated by other DNA sequences in the sample. The CDR3 is CASSLGQGDSYEQYF. CDR3 nucleotides: TGTGCCAGCAGCTTAGGACAGGGGGATTCCTACGAGCAGTACTTC. J is TRBJ2-7 and V is TRBV7-2, with 9 bases matching TRBD1. This CDR3 contains 15 residues. V lost 1 base and J lost 1; bases outside the gene matches: 2. From germline, CDR1 is SGHTA and CDR2 FQGNSA. The variable domain in full, completed from reference TRBV7-2 and TRBJ2-7, reads GAGVSQSPSNKVTEKGKDVELRCDPISGHTALYWYRQSLGQGLEFLIYFQGNSAPDKSGLPSDRFSAERTGGSVSTLTIQRTQQEDSAVYLCASSLGQGDSYEQYFGPGTRLTVT.

The genes are TRBV9 and TRBJ1-1; D unclear. The CDR3 spans 14 residues. V shed 3 bases and J shed 0 bases, with 9 bases lying between them. Germline assignment: CDR1 SGDLS and CDR2 YYNGEE. In DNA form, the CDR3 reads TGTGCCAGCAGCGCCAGTTTCATGAACACTGAAGCTTTCTTT. Its protein is CASSASFMNTEAFF.

Notes on this clone: Other nucleotide sequences from this sample produce the same CDR3. The rearrangement joins TRBV28 to TRBJ1-2; no clear D. This CDR3 has 12 residues. The germline gives CDR1 MDHEN, CDR2 SYDVKM. Trimming removed 2 bases at V and 8 bases at J, with 9 bases between. The CDR3 protein is CASSLGSLGYTF. DNA for the CDR3: TGTGCCAGCAGTTTAGGGTCTCTAGGCTACACCTTC.

V gene TRBV18 combines with J gene TRBJ1-1; D gene ambiguous. Germline CDR1 is KGHSH and CDR2 is LQKENI. Trimming removed 5 bases from V and 0 bases from J, with 7 bases in between. The CDR3 spans 13 residues. The CDR3 coding sequence is TGTGCCAGCTCAGTTGGGGTGAACACTGAAGCTTTCTTT. Residues: CASSVGVNTEAFF.

The V call is TRBV5-1, the J call TRBJ2-5, with D possibly being TRBD1 or TRBD2 (5 bases each). With 4 bases removed from V and 4 bases from J, the gap between germline ends came to 17 bases. Germline V CDR1 and CDR2: SGHRS, YFSETQ. The CDR3 spans 15 residues. CDR3 nucleotides: TGCGCCAGCAGCCCGAACAGAGGGGCGGGAGAGACCCAGTACTTC. Its translation: CASSPNRGAGETQYF.

This chain links TRBV9 with TRBJ1-3; D is ambiguous. CDR1 and CDR2 (germline): SGDLS, YYNGEE. V gave up 1 base and J gave up 0 bases, with 8 bases separating them. This CDR3 spans 15 amino acids. CDR3 residues: CASSVSPSSGNTIYF. The CDR3 DNA sequence: TGTGCCAGCAGCGTATCACCCAGCTCTGGAAACACCATATATTTT.

This rearrangement joins TRBV4-2 to TRBJ1-2; D uncertain. V was cut by 4 bases and J by 12 bases, with 15 bases left in between. The V gene's germline CDR1 is LGHNA and CDR2 YNFKEQ. The CDR3 totals 12 residues. CDR3 coding DNA: TGTGCCAGCAGCCCGGAGGACGGTCTTAACACCTTC. Protein: CASSPEDGLNTF.

The rearrangement links TRBV4-1 to TRBJ2-7; D call uncertain. The germline V gene has CDR1 MGHRA and CDR2 YSYEKL. V lost 2 bases, J lost 4 bases, and 15 bases lay in between. CDR3 size: 15 residues. The CDR3 loop reads CASSQLSLVEYEQYF. CDR3 bases: TGCGCCAGCAGCCAACTTAGTCTAGTTGAATACGAGCAGTACTTC.

The chain has TRBV5-1 and TRBJ2-7; D call uncertain. The CDR3 spans 15 residues. The germline gives CDR1 SGHRS, CDR2 YFSETQ. V was clipped by 4 bases and J by 4 bases, with 18 bases between them. CDR3 sequence: CASSPREDRRYEQYF. In nucleotides, the CDR3 is TGCGCCAGCAGCCCCCGAGAGGACCGCAGGTACGAGCAGTACTTC.

This clone was observed a single time. The chain links TRBV4-1 to TRBJ1-2, with 7 nucleotides matching TRBD1. This CDR3 is 16 amino acids long. Germline CDR1 MGHRA, CDR2 YSYEKL. Trimming cost V 3 bases and J 5 bases; bases outside gene matches: 12. CDR3 in amino acids: CASSQLGTGDGYGYTF. The CDR3 nucleotides are TGCGCCAGCAGCCAGCTCGGCACAGGGGACGGTTATGGCTACACCTTC.

The rearrangement uses TRBV20-1 and TRBJ1-2, with unresolved D. Trimming cost V 5 bases and J 1 base, with 5 bases left between them. The CDR3 contains 11 residues. From germline, CDR1 is DFQATT and CDR2 SNEGSKA (reference sequence). The DNA for the CDR3 is TGCAGTGCTCCCCTTAACTATGGCTACACCTTC. As protein: CSAPLNYGYTF.

This chain joins TRBV19 and TRBJ1-3; D is undetermined. This CDR3 spans 16 amino acids. Trimming took 4 bases from V and 0 from J, leaving 13 bases between them. Germline V gene lookup returns CDR1 LNHDA and CDR2 SQIVND (reference sequence). The CDR3 sequence: CASSTLPHASGNTIYF. In DNA, the CDR3 is TGTGCCAGTAGTACGCTTCCCCACGCCTCTGGAAACACCATATATTTT.

This clone occurred once. The chain links TRBV2 to TRBJ1-5; maybe TRBD1 (6 bases). V gave up 5 bases and J gave up 7 bases, with 9 bases separating them. This CDR3 has 12 residues. CDR1 is SNHLY and CDR2 is FYNNEI in the germline V gene. CDR3: CASSTQGQPQHF. DNA for the CDR3: TGTGCCAGCAGTACACAGGGACAGCCCCAGCATTTT.

The gene calls are TRBV5-1 and TRBJ1-1; D perhaps matches TRBD1 (5 bases). Per germline, CDR1 SGHRS and CDR2 YFSETQ. The CDR3 covers 14 residues. Trimming removed 2 bases at V and 4 bases at J, with 12 bases between. The CDR3: CASSFNSGGTEAFF. CDR3 DNA sequence: TGCGCCAGCAGCTTTAACTCGGGGGGCACTGAAGCTTTCTTT.

This clone turned up a few times. The V and J genes are TRBV11-1 and TRBJ1-1, with D possibly TRBD1 on 5 matching bases. The CDR3 sequence is 12 residues long. V was cut by 10 bases and J by 5 bases, with 14 bases left in between. Germline CDR1 SGHAT, CDR2 FQDESV (reference sequence). CDR3 coding DNA: TGTGCCACACAGGAGGGTGGGACTGAAGCTTTCTTT. It encodes CATQEGGTEAFF.

This sequence joins TRBV7-2 and TRBJ2-1; D is uncertain. V was cut by 1 base and J by 15 bases, with 13 bases left in between. Germline V gene data show CDR1 as SGHTA and CDR2 as FQGNSA. The CDR3 totals 12 residues. The CDR3 DNA reads TGTGCCAGCAGCTTAGATCTCGTTTATTCGTTCTTC. Translation: CASSLDLVYSFF.

The chain has TRBV27 and TRBJ2-2, with TRBD1 matching 11 bases. The germline CDR1 and CDR2 sequences are MNHEY and SMNVEV (reference sequence). Unmatched junction bases numbered 7, after V lost 6 bases and J lost 4 bases. The CDR3 totals 16 residues. CDR3 amino acids: CASSTRDRGATGELFF. The CDR3 region has the DNA TGTGCCAGCAGCACGAGGGACAGGGGGGCCACCGGGGAGCTGTTTTTT.

This clone was detected once. This chain connects TRBV18 to TRBJ2-4, with a tentative D call TRBD1 (6 bases). The germline V gene has CDR1 KGHSH and CDR2 LQKENI. The CDR3 totals 15 residues. V was clipped by 3 bases and J by 1 base, with 10 bases between them. CDR3: CASSPYREAKNIQYF. The CDR3 DNA reads TGTGCCAGCTCACCTTACAGGGAGGCCAAAAACATTCAGTACTTC.

The genes are TRBV14 and TRBJ1-1; D is unclear. The CDR3 is 16 residues long. Trimming cost V 3 bases and J 5 bases, with 19 bases left between them. From germline, CDR1 is SGHDN and CDR2 FVKESK. Here the CDR3 DNA reads TGTGCCAGCAGCCAGGAACTCATCGGAAGGAGGACTGAAGCTTTCTTT. Translated, it gives CASSQELIGRRTEAFF.

The chain has TRBV30 and TRBJ2-5, with 10 bases fitting TRBD2. The CDR3 is made up of 13 amino acids. Per the germline V gene, CDR1 is GTSNPN and CDR2 is SVGIG (reference sequence). The trim removed 4 bases at V and 5 bases at J, leaving 4 bases unmatched. The CDR3 sequence is CAWNLAGAETQYF. The CDR3 region has the DNA TGTGCCTGGAATCTAGCGGGAGCGGAGACCCAGTACTTC.

The V and J genes are TRBV5-1 and TRBJ1-2, with 7 bases fitting TRBD1. This CDR3 region has 15 residues. With 0 bases clipped from V and 6 bases from J, the junction kept 8 bases outside the gene matches. The V gene's germline CDR1 is SGHRS and CDR2 YFSETQ. The DNA of the CDR3 is TGCGCCAGCAGCTTGGTGGTACCTCAGGGGGATGGCTACACCTTC. Its protein is CASSLVVPQGDGYTF.

This chain joins TRBV19 and TRBJ2-7, with TRBD1 matching over 8 bases. The germline V gene has CDR1 LNHDA and CDR2 SQIVND (reference sequence). V lost 4 bases, J lost 2 bases, and 7 bases stayed unmatched. This CDR3 is 15 amino acids long. In nucleotides, the CDR3 is TGTGCCAGTAGTACAAGACAGGGGTCCGCCTACGAGCAGTACTTC. Residues: CASSTRQGSAYEQYF.

The genes are TRBV19 and TRBJ1-3; TRBD1 matches 7 bases. From germline, CDR1 is LNHDA and CDR2 SQIVND (reference sequence). This CDR3 is built from 13 residues. V lost 8 bases, J lost 0 bases, and 1 base stayed unmatched. The CDR3 region has the DNA TGTGCCAGTGGGGACAGCTCTGGAAACACCATATATTTT. It is translated as CASGDSSGNTIYF.